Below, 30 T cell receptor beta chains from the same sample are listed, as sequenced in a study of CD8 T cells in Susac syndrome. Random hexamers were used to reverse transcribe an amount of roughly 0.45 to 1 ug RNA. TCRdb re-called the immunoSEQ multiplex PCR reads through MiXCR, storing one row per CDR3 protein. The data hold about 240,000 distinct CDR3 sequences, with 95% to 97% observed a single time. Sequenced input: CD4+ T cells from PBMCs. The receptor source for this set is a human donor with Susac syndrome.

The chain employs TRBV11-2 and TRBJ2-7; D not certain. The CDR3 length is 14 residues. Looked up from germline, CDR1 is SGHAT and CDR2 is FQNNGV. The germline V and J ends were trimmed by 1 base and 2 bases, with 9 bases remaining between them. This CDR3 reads CASSLVGFTYEQYF. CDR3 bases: TGTGCCAGCAGCTTAGTAGGATTTACCTACGAGCAGTACTTC.

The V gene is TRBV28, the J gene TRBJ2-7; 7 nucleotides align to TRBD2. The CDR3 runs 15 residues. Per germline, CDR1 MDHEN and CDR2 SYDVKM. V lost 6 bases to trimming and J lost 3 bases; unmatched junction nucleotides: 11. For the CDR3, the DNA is TGTGCCAGCAGACAATCCGGGACTACCAACTACGAGCAGTACTTC. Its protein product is CASRQSGTTNYEQYF.

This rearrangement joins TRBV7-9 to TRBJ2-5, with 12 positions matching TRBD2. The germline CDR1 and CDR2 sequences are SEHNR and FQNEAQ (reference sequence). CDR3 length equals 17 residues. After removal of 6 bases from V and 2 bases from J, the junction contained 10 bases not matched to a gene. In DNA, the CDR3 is TGTGCCAGCAGACCCGGACTAGCGGGACTAAAGCAAGAGACCCAGTACTTC. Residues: CASRPGLAGLKQETQYF.

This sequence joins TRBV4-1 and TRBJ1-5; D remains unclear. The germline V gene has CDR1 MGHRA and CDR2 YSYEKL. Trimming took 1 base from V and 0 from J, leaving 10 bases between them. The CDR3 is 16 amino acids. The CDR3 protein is CASSQVEAYSNQPQHF. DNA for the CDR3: TGCGCCAGCAGCCAAGTGGAAGCGTATAGCAATCAGCCCCAGCATTTT.

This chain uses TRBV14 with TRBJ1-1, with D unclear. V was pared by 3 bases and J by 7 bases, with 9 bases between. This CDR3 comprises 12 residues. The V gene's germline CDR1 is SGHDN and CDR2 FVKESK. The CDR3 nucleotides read TGTGCCAGCAGCCACACGGAGTATGAAGCTTTCTTT. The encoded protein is CASSHTEYEAFF.

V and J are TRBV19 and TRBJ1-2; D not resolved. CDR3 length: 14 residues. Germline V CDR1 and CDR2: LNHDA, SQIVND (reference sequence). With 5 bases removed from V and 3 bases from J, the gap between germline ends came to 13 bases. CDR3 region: CASSVSRADYGYTF. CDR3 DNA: TGTGCCAGTAGTGTCTCCCGGGCCGACTATGGCTACACCTTC.

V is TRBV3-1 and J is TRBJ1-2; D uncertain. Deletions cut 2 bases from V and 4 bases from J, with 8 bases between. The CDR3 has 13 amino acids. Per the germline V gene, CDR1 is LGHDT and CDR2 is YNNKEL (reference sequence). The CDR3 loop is CASSQHTSYGYTF. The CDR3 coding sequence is TGTGCCAGCAGCCAACACACAAGCTATGGCTACACCTTC.

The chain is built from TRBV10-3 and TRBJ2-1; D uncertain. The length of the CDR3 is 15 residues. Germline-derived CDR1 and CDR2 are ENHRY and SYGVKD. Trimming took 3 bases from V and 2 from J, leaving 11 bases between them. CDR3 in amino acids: CAISDFSLTYNEQFF. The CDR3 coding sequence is TGTGCCATCAGTGATTTTAGCCTTACCTACAATGAGCAGTTCTTC.

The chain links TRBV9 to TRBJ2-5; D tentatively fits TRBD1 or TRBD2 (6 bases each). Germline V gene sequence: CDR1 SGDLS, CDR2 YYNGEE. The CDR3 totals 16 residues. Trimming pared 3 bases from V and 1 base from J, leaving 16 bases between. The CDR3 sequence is CASSAYRGRSQETQYF. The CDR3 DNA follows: TGTGCCAGCAGCGCGTACCGGGGGCGCTCCCAAGAGACCCAGTACTTC.

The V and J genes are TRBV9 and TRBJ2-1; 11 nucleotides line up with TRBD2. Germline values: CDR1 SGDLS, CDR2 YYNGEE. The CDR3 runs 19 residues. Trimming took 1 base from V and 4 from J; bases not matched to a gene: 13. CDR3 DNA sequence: TGTGCCAGCAGCGTAACCCTAGCGGGAGGAGTAGATGTATACAATGAGCAGTTCTTC. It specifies CASSVTLAGGVDVYNEQFF.

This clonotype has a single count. The CDR3 sequence: CASSLDFKKQYF. CDR3 DNA sequence: TGTGCCAGCAGTCTGGACTTTAAGAAGCAGTACTTC. The chain links TRBV28 to TRBJ2-7, with D maybe TRBD2 (5 bases). V was clipped by 5 bases and J by 8 bases, with 13 bases between them. The V gene's germline CDR1 is MDHEN and CDR2 SYDVKM. This CDR3 is built from 12 residues.

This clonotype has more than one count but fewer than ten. The CDR3 sequence: CATSDWRPSQSEQFF. Here the CDR3 DNA reads TGTGCCACCAGCGACTGGCGCCCAAGCCAGAGTGAGCAGTTCTTC. The rearrangement links TRBV24-1 to TRBJ2-1; D gene ambiguous. The CDR3 contains 15 residues. V lost 7 bases and J 9 bases, leaving 21 bases between the germline ends. CDR1 is KGHDR, CDR2 SFDVKD, per germline.

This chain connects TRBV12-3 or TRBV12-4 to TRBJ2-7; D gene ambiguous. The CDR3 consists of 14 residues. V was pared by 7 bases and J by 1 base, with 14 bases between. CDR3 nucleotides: TGTGCCAGCACCCTTGGATACGGTTCCTACGAGCAGTACTTC. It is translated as CASTLGYGSYEQYF.

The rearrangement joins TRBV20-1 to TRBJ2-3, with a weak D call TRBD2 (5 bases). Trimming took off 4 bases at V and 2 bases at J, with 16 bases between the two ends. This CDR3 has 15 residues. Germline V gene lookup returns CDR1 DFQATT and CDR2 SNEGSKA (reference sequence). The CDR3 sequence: CSANRGSHITDTQYF. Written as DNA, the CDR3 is TGCAGTGCTAATCGAGGGTCCCATATCACAGATACGCAGTATTTT.

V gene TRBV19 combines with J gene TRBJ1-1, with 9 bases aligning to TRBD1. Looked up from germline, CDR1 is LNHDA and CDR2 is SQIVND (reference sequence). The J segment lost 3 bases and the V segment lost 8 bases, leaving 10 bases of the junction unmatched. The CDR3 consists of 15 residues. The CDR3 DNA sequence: TGTGCCAGTTTTCGGGGCGGGACAGGGCACACTGAAGCTTTCTTT. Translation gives CASFRGGTGHTEAFF.

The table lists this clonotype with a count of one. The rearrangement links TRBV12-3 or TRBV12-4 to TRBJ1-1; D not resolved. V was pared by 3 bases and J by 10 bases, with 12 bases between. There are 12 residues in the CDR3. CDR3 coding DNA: TGTGCCAGCAGTTTCCTTGGGCTGGGAGCTTTCTTT. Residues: CASSFLGLGAFF.

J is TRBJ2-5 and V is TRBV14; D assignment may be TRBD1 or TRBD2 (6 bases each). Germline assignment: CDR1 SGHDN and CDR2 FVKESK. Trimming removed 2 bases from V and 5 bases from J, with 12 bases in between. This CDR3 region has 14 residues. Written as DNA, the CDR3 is TGTGCCAGCAGCCAAATTGTCGGGGGCGAGACCCAGTACTTC. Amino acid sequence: CASSQIVGGETQYF.

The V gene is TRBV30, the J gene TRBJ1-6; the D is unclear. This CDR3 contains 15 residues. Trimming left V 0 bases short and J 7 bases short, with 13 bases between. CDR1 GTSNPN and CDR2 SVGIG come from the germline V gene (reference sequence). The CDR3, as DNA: TGTGCCTGGAGTGTAACCCGGAACGGGAATTCACCCCTCCACTTT. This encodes CAWSVTRNGNSPLHF. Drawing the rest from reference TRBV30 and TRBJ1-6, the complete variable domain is SQTIHQWPATLVQPVGSPLSLECTVEGTSNPNLYWYRQAAGRGLQLLFYSVGIGQISSEVPQNLSASRPQDRQFILSSKKLLLSDSGFYLCAWSVTRNGNSPLHFGNGTRLTVT.

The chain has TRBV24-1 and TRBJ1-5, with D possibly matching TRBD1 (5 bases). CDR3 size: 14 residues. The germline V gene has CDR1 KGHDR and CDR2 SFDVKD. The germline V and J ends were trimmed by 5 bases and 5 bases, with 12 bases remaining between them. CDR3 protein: CATSGEGDYQPQHF. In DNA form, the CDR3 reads TGTGCCACCAGTGGAGAAGGGGATTATCAGCCCCAGCATTTT.

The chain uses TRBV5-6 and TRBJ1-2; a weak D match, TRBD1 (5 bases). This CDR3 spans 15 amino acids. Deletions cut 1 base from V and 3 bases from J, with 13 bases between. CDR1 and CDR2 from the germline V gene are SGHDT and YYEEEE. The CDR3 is CASSLQGGNDYGYTF. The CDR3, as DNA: TGTGCCAGCAGCTTGCAGGGCGGTAATGACTATGGCTACACCTTC.

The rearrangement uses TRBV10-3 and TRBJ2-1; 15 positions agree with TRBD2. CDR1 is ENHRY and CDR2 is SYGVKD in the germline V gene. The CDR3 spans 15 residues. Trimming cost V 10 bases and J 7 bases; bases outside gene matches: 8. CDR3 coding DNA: TGTGCCACCCAAACCGGGACTAGCGGGAGGAATGAGCAGTTCTTC. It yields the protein CATQTGTSGRNEQFF.

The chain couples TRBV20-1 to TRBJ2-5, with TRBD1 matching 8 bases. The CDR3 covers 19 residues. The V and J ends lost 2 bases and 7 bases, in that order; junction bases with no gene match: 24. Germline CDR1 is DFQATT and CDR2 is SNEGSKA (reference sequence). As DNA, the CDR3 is TGCAGTGCTAGACATGGGGATAGGAAAGGACAGGGTTTGACAGGGACCCAGTACTTC. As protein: CSARHGDRKGQGLTGTQYF.

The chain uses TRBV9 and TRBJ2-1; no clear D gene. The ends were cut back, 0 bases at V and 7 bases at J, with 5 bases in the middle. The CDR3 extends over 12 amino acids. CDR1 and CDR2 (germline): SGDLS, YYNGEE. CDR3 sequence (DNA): TGTGCCAGCAGCGTAGTGTGGAATGAGCAGTTCTTC. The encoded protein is CASSVVWNEQFF.

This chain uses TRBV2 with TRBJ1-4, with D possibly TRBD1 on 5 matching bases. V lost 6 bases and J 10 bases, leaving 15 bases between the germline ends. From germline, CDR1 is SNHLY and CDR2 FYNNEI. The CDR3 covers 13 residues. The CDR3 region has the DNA TGTGCCAGCAGCCCACGCGGGGGGGGAAAACTGTTTTTT. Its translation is CASSPRGGGKLFF.

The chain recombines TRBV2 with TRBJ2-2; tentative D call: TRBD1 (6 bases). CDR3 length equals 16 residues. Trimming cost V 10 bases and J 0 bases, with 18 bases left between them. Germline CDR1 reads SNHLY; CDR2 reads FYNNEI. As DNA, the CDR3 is TGTGCCACCAGAAAACCCGGGACATCGAACACCGGGGAGCTGTTTTTT. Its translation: CATRKPGTSNTGELFF.

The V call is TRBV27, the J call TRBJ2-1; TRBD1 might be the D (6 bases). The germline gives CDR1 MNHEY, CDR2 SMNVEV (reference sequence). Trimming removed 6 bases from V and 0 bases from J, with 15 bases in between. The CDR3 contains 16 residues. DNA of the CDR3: TGTGCCAGCAGGGGGCAGGGGTTAAGCTCCTACAATGAGCAGTTCTTC. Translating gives CASRGQGLSSYNEQFF.

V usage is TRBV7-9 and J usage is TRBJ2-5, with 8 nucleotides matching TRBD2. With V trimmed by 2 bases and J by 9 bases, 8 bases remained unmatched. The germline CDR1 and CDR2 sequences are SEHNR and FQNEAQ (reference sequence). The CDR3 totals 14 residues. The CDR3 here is CASSLTSGSSSQYF. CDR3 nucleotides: TGTGCCAGCAGCTTAACTAGCGGCTCCTCTTCCCAGTACTTC.

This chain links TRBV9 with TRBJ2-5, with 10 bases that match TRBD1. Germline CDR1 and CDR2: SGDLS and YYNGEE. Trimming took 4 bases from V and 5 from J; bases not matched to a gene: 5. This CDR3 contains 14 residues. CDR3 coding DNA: TGTGCCAGCAGCCCCGACAGGGGGCGGGAGACCCAGTACTTC. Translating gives CASSPDRGRETQYF.

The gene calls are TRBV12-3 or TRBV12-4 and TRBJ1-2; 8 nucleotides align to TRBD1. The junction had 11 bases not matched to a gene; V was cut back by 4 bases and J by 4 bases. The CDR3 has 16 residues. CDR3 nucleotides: TGTGCCAGCAGTTCCCACGCGACAGGGGCGGGCTATGGCTACACCTTC. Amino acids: CASSSHATGAGYGYTF.

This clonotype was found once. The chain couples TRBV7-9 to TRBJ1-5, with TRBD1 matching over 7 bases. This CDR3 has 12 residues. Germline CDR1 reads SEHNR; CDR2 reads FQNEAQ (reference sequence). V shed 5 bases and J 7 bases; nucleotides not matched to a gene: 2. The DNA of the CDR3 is TGTGCCAGCAGCCGAGGGGGCCAGCCCCAGCATTTT. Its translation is CASSRGGQPQHF.